These 9 T cell receptor beta chains were sequenced from one sample in a study of blood T cell repertoires in COVID-19. The protocol was immunoSEQ multiplex PCR, while the TCRdb copy is restricted to in-frame clones and leaves out a portion. The sample consists of about 250,000 clones, around 89% of them appearing once. The sequencing input was PBMCs or T cells enriched from blood (not recorded which). Every receptor here comes from a woman aged 18-30 years who had recovered from COVID-19.

The V and J genes are TRBV15 and TRBJ1-1; unclear D gene. The ends were cut back, 3 bases at V and 6 bases at J, with 8 bases in the middle. Germline-derived CDR1 and CDR2 are LNHNV and YYDKDF (reference sequence). The CDR3 extends over 12 amino acids. CDR3 in amino acids: CATSSLESEAFF. The CDR3 nucleotides read TGTGCCACCAGCAGTTTGGAGTCTGAAGCTTTCTTT.

This clone was detected a few times. V gene TRBV4-2 combines with J gene TRBJ2-2, with 11 bases matching TRBD1. The V gene end was trimmed by 2 bases and the J gene end by 4 bases; junction bases not matched to a gene: 6. Germline V lookup: CDR1 LGHNA, CDR2 YNFKEQ. The CDR3 loop spans 17 amino acids. The CDR3 region is CASSQRGGTGGTGELFF. CDR3 DNA: TGTGCCAGCAGCCAAAGAGGCGGGACAGGGGGCACCGGGGAGCTGTTTTTT.

In this sample, this clone turned up once. The V gene is TRBV28, the J gene TRBJ1-2, with 9 positions matching TRBD1. Germline CDR1 and CDR2: MDHEN and SYDVKM. J was trimmed by 4 bases and V by 2 bases; bases with no gene match: 11. CDR3 length: 17 residues. CDR3 loop: CASSLVGTGKGGYGYTF. The CDR3 DNA reads as TGTGCCAGCAGTTTAGTAGGGACAGGGAAAGGAGGCTATGGCTACACCTTC.

The chain links TRBV12-5 to TRBJ2-7; 9 nucleotides line up with TRBD1. Germline-derived CDR1 and CDR2 are LGHNT and FRNRAP. J was trimmed by 3 bases and V by 6 bases; bases with no gene match: 6. This CDR3 is built from 14 residues. CDR3 sequence: CASGQGQGFYEQYF. The CDR3 coding sequence is TGTGCTAGTGGCCAGGGACAGGGTTTCTACGAGCAGTACTTC.

As for this clone: The conserved phenylalanine or tryptophan is not found at the CDR3 terminus, so this likely reflects a read error. The DNA is left out, because the CDR3 cannot be placed on it with certainty; the CDR3 is given as TCRdb lists it. The chain has TRBV2 and TRBJ1-1; the table assigns TRBD1, which was not confirmed against the DNA. Looked up from germline, CDR1 is SNHLY and CDR2 is FYNNEI. The CDR3 totals 12 residues, both ends included. Here the CDR3 reads CASSHPGQGLLV.

J is TRBJ1-6 and V is TRBV28; TRBD1 agrees at 7 bases. Looked up from germline, CDR1 is MDHEN and CDR2 is SYDVKM. Trimming removed 5 bases from V and 6 bases from J; junction bases left unmatched: 1. There are 13 residues in the CDR3. In DNA form, the CDR3 reads TGTGCCAGCAGTCGGGACAGTAATTCACCCCTCCACTTT. The encoded protein is CASSRDSNSPLHF.

This chain links TRBV3-1 (or the pseudogene TRBV3-2) with TRBJ2-7; TRBD1 matches at 10 bases. The CDR3 is 18 amino acids. Germline V gene sequence: CDR1 LGHDT, CDR2 YNNKEL (reference sequence). The V and J ends lost 4 bases and 5 bases, in that order; junction bases with no gene match: 17. CDR3 in amino acids: CASSRRRTGGLTNNEQYF. DNA for the CDR3: TGTGCCAGCAGCCGGCGACGGACAGGGGGACTTACTAATAACGAGCAGTACTTC.

This clone was observed a handful of times. V gene TRBV5-1 combines with J gene TRBJ1-3, with no clear D. Per the germline V gene, CDR1 is SGHRS and CDR2 is YFSETQ. The length of the CDR3 is 13 residues. V lost 0 bases to trimming and J lost 11 bases, with 12 bases between them. CDR3 amino acids: CASSLDLVGAIYF. In DNA, the CDR3 is TGCGCCAGCAGCTTGGATCTAGTCGGCGCCATATATTTT.

This rearrangement joins TRBV6-5 to TRBJ1-2; D unclear. V was pared by 9 bases and J by 4 bases, with 15 bases between. This CDR3 contains 13 residues. The germline gives CDR1 MNHEY, CDR2 SVGAGI. The CDR3 protein is CASQASRTYGYTF. CDR3 nucleotide sequence: TGTGCCAGTCAAGCGTCTAGAACCTATGGCTACACCTTC.